The T cell receptor (beta chain) under discussion was sequenced for a study of vaccination effects on CD4 cells after COVID-19. General study findings and limits: A shortage of convalescent patients and an absence of early post-infection timepoints characterized the study. Among infection- and vaccine-induced clones, marked clonal contraction occurred late after vaccination.

In the ViraFEST assay, antigen-specific CD4+ clonotypes were identified by expansion after peptide-pool stimulation. Culturing for ten to eleven days preceded CD4+ T cell isolation. Negative nucleocapsid antibody tests before and after vaccination confirmed no previous SARS-CoV-2 infection. Peptides at about 10 ug/ml and IL-2 at 10 IU/ml were added to two million PBMC per well. At days 3 and 7, half of the medium was exchanged for IL-2 medium. The CDR3 length is 13 residues. Trimming removed 6 bases from V and 3 bases from J, with 12 bases in between. In germline, CDR1 is MNHEY, CDR2 SVGEGT. Of note for this clone: Its matching antigen is unknown.

Sequenced by immunoSEQ multiplex PCR; TCRdb stores in-frame clones only, minus some. The table includes over 55,000 clones, about 71% detected once. This sequence was found in a human donor who received a COVID-19 vaccine. The input for sequencing was CD4+ T cells from PBMCs cultured with HCoV-OC43 spike peptides, taken before COVID-19 vaccination. Subset indicated: HCoV-OC43 spike overlapping peptide pool stimulation. V is TRBV6-2 or TRBV6-3 and J is TRBJ2-7; D possibly corresponds to TRBD1 (5 bases). CDR3 amino acids: CASSRDSYYEQYV. As DNA, the CDR3 is TGTGCCAGCAGCCGTGACAGCTACTACGAGCAGTACGTC.